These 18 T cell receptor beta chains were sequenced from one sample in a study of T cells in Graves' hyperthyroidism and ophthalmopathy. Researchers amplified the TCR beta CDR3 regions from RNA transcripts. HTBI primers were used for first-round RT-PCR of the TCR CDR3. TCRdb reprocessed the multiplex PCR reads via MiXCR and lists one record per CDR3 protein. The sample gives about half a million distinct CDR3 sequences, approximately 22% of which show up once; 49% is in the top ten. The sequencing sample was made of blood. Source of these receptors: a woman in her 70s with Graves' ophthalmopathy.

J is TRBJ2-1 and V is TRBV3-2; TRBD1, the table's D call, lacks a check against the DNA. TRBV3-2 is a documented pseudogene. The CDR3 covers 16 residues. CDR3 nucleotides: TGTGCCAGCAGCCAAAATCGACAGCGTCTGTACAATGAGCAGTTCTTC. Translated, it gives CASSQNRQRLYNEQFF.

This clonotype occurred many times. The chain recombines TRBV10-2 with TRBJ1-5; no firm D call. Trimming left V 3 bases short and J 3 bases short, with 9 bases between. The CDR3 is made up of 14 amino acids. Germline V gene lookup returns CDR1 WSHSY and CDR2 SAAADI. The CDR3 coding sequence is TGCGCCAGCAGTGAATTAGGTTACAATCAGCCCCAGCATTTT. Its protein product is CASSELGYNQPQHF.

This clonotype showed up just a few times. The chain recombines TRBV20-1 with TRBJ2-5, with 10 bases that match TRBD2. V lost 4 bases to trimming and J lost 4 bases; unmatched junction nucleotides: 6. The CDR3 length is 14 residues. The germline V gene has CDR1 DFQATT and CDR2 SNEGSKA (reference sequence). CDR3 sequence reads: CSATSPSGRETQYF. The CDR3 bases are TGCAGTGCTACCTCCCCTAGCGGGAGAGAGACCCAGTACTTC.

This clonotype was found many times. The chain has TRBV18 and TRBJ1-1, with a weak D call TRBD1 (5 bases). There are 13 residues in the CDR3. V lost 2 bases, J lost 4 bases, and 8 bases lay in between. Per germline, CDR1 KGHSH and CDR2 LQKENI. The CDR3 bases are TGTGCCAGCTCACCAGGGACCGGCACTGAAGCTTTCTTT. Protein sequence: CASSPGTGTEAFF. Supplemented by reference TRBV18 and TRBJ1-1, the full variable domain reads NAGVMQNPRHLVRRRGQEARLRCSPMKGHSHVYWYRQLPEEGLKFMVYLQKENIIDESGMPKERFSAEFPKEGPSILRIQQVVRGDSAAYFCASSPGTGTEAFFGQGTRLTVV.

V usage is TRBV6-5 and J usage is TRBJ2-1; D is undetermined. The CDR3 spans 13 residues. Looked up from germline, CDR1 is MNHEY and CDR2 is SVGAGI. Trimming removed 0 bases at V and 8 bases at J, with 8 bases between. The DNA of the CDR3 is TGTGCCAGCAGTTACTCGAAAAGTCATGAGCAGTTCTTC. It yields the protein CASSYSKSHEQFF.

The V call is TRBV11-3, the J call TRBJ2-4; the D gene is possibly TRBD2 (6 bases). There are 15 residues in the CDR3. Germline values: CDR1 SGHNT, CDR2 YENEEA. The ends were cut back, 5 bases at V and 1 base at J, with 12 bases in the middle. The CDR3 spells CASSPGGMAKNIQYF. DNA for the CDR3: TGTGCCAGCAGCCCCGGGGGTATGGCCAAAAACATTCAGTACTTC. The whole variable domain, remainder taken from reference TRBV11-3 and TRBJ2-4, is EAGVVQSPRYKIIEKKQPVAFWCNPISGHNTLYWYLQNLGQGPELLIRYENEEAVDDSQLPKDRFSAERLKGVDSTLKIQPAELGDSAVYLCASSPGGMAKNIQYFGAGTRLSVL.

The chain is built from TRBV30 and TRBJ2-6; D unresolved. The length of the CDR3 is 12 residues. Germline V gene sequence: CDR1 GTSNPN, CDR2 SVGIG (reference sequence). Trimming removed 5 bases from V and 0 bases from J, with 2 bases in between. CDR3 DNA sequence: TGTGCCTGGTCCTCTGGGGCCAACGTCCTGACTTTC. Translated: CAWSSGANVLTF.

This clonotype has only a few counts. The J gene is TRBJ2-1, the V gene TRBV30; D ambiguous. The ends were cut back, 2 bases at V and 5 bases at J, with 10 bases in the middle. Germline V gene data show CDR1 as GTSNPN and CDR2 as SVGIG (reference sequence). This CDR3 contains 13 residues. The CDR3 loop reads CAWSQSVDNEQFF. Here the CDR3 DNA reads TGTGCCTGGAGTCAGAGCGTAGACAATGAGCAGTTCTTC.

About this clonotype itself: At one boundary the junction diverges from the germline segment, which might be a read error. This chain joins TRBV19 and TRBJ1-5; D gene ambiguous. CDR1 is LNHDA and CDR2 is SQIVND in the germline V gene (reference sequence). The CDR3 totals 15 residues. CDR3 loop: CASSIQPQSDQAQHF. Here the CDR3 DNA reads TGTGCCAGTAGTATACAGCCTCAATCAGATCAGGCCCAGCATTTT.

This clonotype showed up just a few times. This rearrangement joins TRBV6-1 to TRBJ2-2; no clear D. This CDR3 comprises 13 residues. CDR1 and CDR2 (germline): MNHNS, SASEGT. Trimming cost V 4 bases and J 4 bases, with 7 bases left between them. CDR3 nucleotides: TGTGCCAGCAGTGGCGGAAGCACCGGGGAGCTGTTTTTT. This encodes CASSGGSTGELFF.

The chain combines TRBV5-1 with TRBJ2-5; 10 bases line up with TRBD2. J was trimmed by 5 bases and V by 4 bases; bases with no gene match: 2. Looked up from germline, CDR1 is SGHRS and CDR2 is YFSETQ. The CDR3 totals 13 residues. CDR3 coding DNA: TGCGCCAGCAGCCTGACTAGCGGGGAGACCCAGTACTTC. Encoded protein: CASSLTSGETQYF.

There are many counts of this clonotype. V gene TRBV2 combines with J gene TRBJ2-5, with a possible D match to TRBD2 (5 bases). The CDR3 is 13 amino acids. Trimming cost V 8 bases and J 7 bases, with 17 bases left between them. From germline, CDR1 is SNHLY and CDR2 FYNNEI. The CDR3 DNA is TGTGCCAGCGAGACCCGGGGTCTGGGGACCCAGTACTTC. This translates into CASETRGLGTQYF.

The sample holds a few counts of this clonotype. CDR3 bases: TGTGCCAGCAGCCCCCGGGGCGGAGTCAATTATGGTGAGCAGTTCTTC. Protein sequence: CASSPRGGVNYGEQFF. The chain is built from TRBV3-1 and TRBJ2-1; TRBD1 or TRBD2 may be the D gene (5 bases each). V lost 4 bases and J lost 9, with 22 bases in between. CDR3 length equals 16 residues. Germline CDR1 is LGHDT and CDR2 is YNNKEL (reference sequence).

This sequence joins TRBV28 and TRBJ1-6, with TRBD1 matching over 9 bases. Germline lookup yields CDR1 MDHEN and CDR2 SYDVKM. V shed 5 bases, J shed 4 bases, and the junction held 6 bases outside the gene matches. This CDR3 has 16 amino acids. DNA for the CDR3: TGTGCCAGCAGTGCCACGGGACAGGGATATAATTCACCCCTCCACTTT. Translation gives CASSATGQGYNSPLHF.

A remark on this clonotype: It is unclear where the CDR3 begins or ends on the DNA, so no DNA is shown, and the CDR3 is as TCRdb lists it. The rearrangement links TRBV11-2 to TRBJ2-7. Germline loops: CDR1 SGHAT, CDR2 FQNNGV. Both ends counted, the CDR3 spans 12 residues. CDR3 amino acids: CASSTSGYEQYF.

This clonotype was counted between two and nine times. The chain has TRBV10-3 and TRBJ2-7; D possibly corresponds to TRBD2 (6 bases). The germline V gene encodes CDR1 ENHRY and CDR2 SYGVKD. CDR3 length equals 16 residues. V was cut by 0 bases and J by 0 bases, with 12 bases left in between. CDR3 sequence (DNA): TGTGCCATCAGTGAGTCCGGAGGAGGGAGCTCCTACGAGCAGTACTTC. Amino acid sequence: CAISESGGGSSYEQYF.

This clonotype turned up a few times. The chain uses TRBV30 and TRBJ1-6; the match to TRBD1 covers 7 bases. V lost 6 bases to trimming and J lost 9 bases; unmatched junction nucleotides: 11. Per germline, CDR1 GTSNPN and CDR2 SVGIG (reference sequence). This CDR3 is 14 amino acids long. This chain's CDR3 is CACTLGQAGSPLHF. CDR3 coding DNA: TGTGCCTGTACTCTAGGACAGGCGGGTTCACCCCTCCACTTT. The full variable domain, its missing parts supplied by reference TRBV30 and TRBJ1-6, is SQTIHQWPATLVQPVGSPLSLECTVEGTSNPNLYWYRQAAGRGLQLLFYSVGIGQISSEVPQNLSASRPQDRQFILSSKKLLLSDSGFYLCACTLGQAGSPLHFGNGTRLTVT.

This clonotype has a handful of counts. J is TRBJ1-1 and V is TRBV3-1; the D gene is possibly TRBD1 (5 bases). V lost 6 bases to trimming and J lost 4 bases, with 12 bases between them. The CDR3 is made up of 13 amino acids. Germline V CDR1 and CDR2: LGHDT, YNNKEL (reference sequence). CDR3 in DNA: TGTGCCAGCAGACCGTCGGGGGGCACTGAAGCTTTCTTT. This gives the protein CASRPSGGTEAFF.